This T cell receptor (beta chain) was documented in a study of T cell responses to AZD1222 COVID-19 vaccine. Findings of the study overall: The study identified only 6 or 7 AZD1222 recipients as seropositive at baseline.

TCRdb's copy holds only in-frame clones and misses some; the assay was immunoSEQ multiplex PCR. The sample yields about 97,000 clones, around 89% seen once. V lost 4 bases and J 0 bases, leaving 9 bases between the germline ends. This CDR3 spans 15 amino acids. The V gene's germline CDR1 is MNHEY and CDR2 SVGEGT. This clone has more than one count but fewer than ten. The antigen is not known. The chain combines TRBV6-2 or TRBV6-3 with TRBJ2-2; no clear D gene. The specimen was peripheral blood, collected on day 0 of AZD1222 vaccination. The origin of this receptor is an adult in good health. The DNA for the CDR3 is TGTGCCAGCAGTTCGCCGCGAGCGAACACCGGGGAGCTGTTTTTT. This gives the protein CASSSPRANTGELFF.